This is a list of T cell receptor beta chains from one sample in a study of patients and donors after allogeneic stem cell transplantation. TCRdb reprocessed the RT-PCR reads via MiXCR and lists one record per CDR3 protein. The sample lists about 230,000 distinct CDR3 sequences, roughly 13% occurring once. Input material: blood, either unsorted or a sorted T cell fraction (not recorded which). The receptors were sampled from a human donor who was either an allogeneic HSCT recipient or a stem cell or donor lymphocyte infusion donor (not recorded which). It is not recorded whose cells these are; they may come from a transplant donor. Both conserved end residues are part of each CDR3. The D gene is left open where the match is weak. Clone sizes are given selectively: once, few, many, or a class where the clone is expanded.

>NA|TRBJ1-1|NA|TRBV15|16
TGTGCCACCAGCAACCAGCCTTTGGGTAGAAGCACTGAAGCTTTCTTT
CATSNQPLGRSTEAFF
>NA|TRBJ2-5|TRBD2|TRBV7-8|16
TGTGCCAGCAGCTCTAGCGGGAGGGCCGGGGAAGAGACCCAGTACTTC
CASSSSGRAGEETQYF
>NA|TRBJ1-5|NA|TRBV19|14
TGTGCCAGTACGTACAGGGATAGCAATCAGCCCCAGCATTTT
CASTYRDSNQPQHF
>few|TRBJ2-7|TRBD1|TRBV12-5|13
TGTGCTAGTGGTTTGGCCAACAGGGGCGAGCAGTACTTC
CASGLANRGEQYF
>NA|TRBJ1-4|NA|TRBV20-1|17
TGCAGTGCTAGAGTCGATACTCTTACTCAGGGTAGTGAAAAACTGTTTTTT
CSARVDTLTQGSEKLFF
>NA|TRBJ2-5|NA|TRBV6-2/TRBV6-3|14
TGTGCCAGCAGTTACGACGGCTACCAAGAGACCCAGTACTTC
CASSYDGYQETQYF
>few|TRBJ2-1|NA|TRBV20-1|14
TGCAGTGCTAGAGATCGGGACTCCTACAATGAGCAGTTCTTC
CSARDRDSYNEQFF
>NA|TRBJ1-1|TRBD1|TRBV10-3|14
TGTGCCATCAGTGTTCAGGGGGCGAACACTGAAGCTTTCTTT
CAISVQGANTEAFF
>many|TRBJ1-4|NA|TRBV14|16
TGTGCCAGCAGCCAAGTACGCGGGGGGCACCTTGAAAAACTGTTTTTT
CASSQVRGGHLEKLFF
>NA|TRBJ2-5|NA|TRBV5-8|13
TGTGCCAGTATCTCAGGGTACCAAGAGACCCAGTACTTC
CASISGYQETQYF
>many|TRBJ1-1|NA|TRBV7-2|14
TGTGCCAGCAGCTTACGGGGGTACAACACTGAAGCTTTCTTT
CASSLRGYNTEAFF
>NA|TRBJ2-4|TRBD2|TRBV20-1|15
TGCAGTGCTACCACTAGCGGGGGGGCCAAAAACATTCAGTACTTC
CSATTSGGAKNIQYF
>many|TRBJ2-2|TRBD2|TRBV5-1|17
TGCGCCAGCAGCTTGCAGTCGGTGGCGGGAGCACCCGGGGAGCTGTTTTTT
CASSLQSVAGAPGELFF
>once|TRBJ2-1|NA|TRBV6-1|15
TGTGCCAGCCGGGTGACGCATAGCGGAGACAATGAGCAGTTCTTC
CASRVTHSGDNEQFF
>few|TRBJ1-2|NA|TRBV2|15
TGTGCCAGCAGTGATACGGGACAAACAAACTATGGCTACACCTTC
CASSDTGQTNYGYTF
>few|TRBJ2-3|NA|TRBV2|15
TGTGCCAGCAGTGGCGGCCGGACTTTCACAGATACGCAGTATTTT
CASSGGRTFTDTQYF
>NA|TRBJ1-2|NA|TRBV7-6|15
TGTGCCAGCAGCTTAAAATTGGGGGCAGACTATGGCTACACCTTC
CASSLKLGADYGYTF
>many|TRBJ1-4|NA|TRBV4-3|18
TGCGCCAGCAGCCAAGACGCGAATAGGGGGGGCGTAAATGAAAAACTGTTTTTT
CASSQDANRGGVNEKLFF
>few|TRBJ1-6|NA|TRBV11-3|13
TGTGCCAGCAGCCAAGAATTTAACTCACCCCTCCACTTT
CASSQEFNSPLHF
>NA|TRBJ2-7|TRBD2|TRBV5-1|17
TGCGCCAGCAGCTTGCGACTAGCGGGAGAGTGGGTCTACGAGCAGTACTTC
CASSLRLAGEWVYEQYF
>NA|TRBJ1-5|NA|TRBV27|15
TGTGCCAGCAGTTTATCGTGGTCTTCAAATCAGCCCCAGCATTTT
CASSLSWSSNQPQHF
>NA|TRBJ2-1|TRBD1|TRBV20-1|15
TGCAGTGCTAGAGATGCGGACAGGCAATACAATGAGCAGTTCTTC
CSARDADRQYNEQFF
>few|TRBJ2-3|NA|TRBV7-6|17
TGTGCCAGCAGCTTAACGAGGGACTGGAAAAGCACAGATACGCAGTATTTT
CASSLTRDWKSTDTQYF
>many|TRBJ2-1|TRBD2|TRBV20-1|15
TGCAGTGCCATCCCGGGTGGGCGGGAGGCGTATGAGCAGTTCTTC
CSAIPGGREAYEQFF
>NA|TRBJ2-2|NA|TRBV27|16
TGTGCCAGCAGTTTCTTCGGGGTCCTGAACACCGGGGAGCTGTTTTTT
CASSFFGVLNTGELFF
>NA|TRBJ1-1|TRBD1|TRBV5-1|15
TGCGCCAGCAGCTCGGGACAGGGAATAGTCACTGAAGCTTTCTTT
CASSSGQGIVTEAFF
>many|TRBJ1-1|TRBD1|TRBV4-2|15
TGTGCCAGCAGCCCCCGGGCAGGGGGACAGTCGGAAGCTTTCTTT
CASSPRAGGQSEAFF
>many|TRBJ2-7|TRBD2|TRBV29-1|15
TGCAGCGTTGAGGATAGCGGGTTCAGCTCCTACGAGCAGTACTTC
CSVEDSGFSSYEQYF
>NA|TRBJ1-2|NA|TRBV7-8|12
TGTGCCAGCAGCCCGCGGGACGTAGGCTACACCTTC
CASSPRDVGYTF
>NA|TRBJ2-3|TRBD2|TRBV20-1|16
TGCAGTGCAGACAAGGCTGGGACTAGACCCACAGATACGCAGTATTTT
CSADKAGTRPTDTQYF
>few|TRBJ1-2|NA|TRBV12-3/TRBV12-4|12
TGTGCCAGCAGTGGGGCGGTCTATGGCTACACCTTC
CASSGAVYGYTF
>NA|TRBJ1-2|NA|TRBV20-1|14
TGCAGTGCTACCCTGCGGGGGCAGGAATATGGCTACACCTTC
CSATLRGQEYGYTF
>few|TRBJ2-2|TRBD2|TRBV5-1|16
TGCGCCAGCAGCACCGGACTAGCGGGGATTACCGGGGAGCTGTTTTTT
CASSTGLAGITGELFF
>NA|TRBJ2-7|NA|TRBV20-1|13
TGCAGTGCTAGAGCACCCCACCCCTACGAGCAGTACTTC
CSARAPHPYEQYF
>NA|TRBJ1-2|TRBD1|TRBV6-5|12
TGTGCCAGCAGAAGGGACAGAAATGGCTACACCTTC
CASRRDRNGYTF
>few|TRBJ2-7|TRBD2|TRBV20-1|13
TGCAGTGCAAACTCCGGGACTAGCGTCGAGCAGTACTTC
CSANSGTSVEQYF
>NA|TRBJ1-2|NA|TRBV6-1|12
TGTGCCAGCACGCACAACAGGTTTGCCTACACCTTC
CASTHNRFAYTF
>NA|TRBJ2-1|NA|TRBV28|16
TGTGCCAGCAGTTTGTCGGGGGACACGACCTACAATGAGCAGTTCTTC
CASSLSGDTTYNEQFF
>once|TRBJ2-6|NA|TRBV7-6|18
TGTGCCAGCAGCTTAGATTTTAGCTTAGGTACTGGGGCCAACGTCCTGACTTTC
CASSLDFSLGTGANVLTF
>NA|TRBJ1-6|NA|TRBV18|14
TGTGCCAGCTCACGTTTGGGAAAGGATTCACCCCTCCACTTT
CASSRLGKDSPLHF
>NA|TRBJ2-3|NA|TRBV6-1|15
TGTGCCAGCAGTGAAACTCGGGGGGCTGGGGGTACGCAGTATTTT
CASSETRGAGGTQYF
>few|TRBJ2-7|NA|TRBV6-5|16
TGTGCCAGCAGTTACTCACCACCGGGCCCGGGCCACGAGCAGTACTTC
CASSYSPPGPGHEQYF
>many|TRBJ2-7|TRBD1|TRBV29-1|13
TGCAGCGCCGCGGACAGGCAAATCTACGAGCAGTACTTC
CSAADRQIYEQYF
>NA|TRBJ1-1|NA|TRBV12-3/TRBV12-4|12
TGTGCCAGCAGTTTCGGGGGTTGGGAAGCTTTCTTT
CASSFGGWEAFF
>few|TRBJ2-5|NA|TRBV20-1|14
TGCAGTGCTAGAGATTTTGCCAGGCCTGAGACCCAGTACTTC
CSARDFARPETQYF
>many|TRBJ1-5|TRBD1|TRBV18|17
TGTGCCAGCTCACCACCGGGGGGACAGGGCGATGGGCAGCCCCAGCATTTT
CASSPPGGQGDGQPQHF
>many|TRBJ2-4|TRBD1|TRBV7-9|12
TGTGCCAGCAGCTTCAGGGGGAACATTCAGTACTTC
CASSFRGNIQYF
>NA|TRBJ2-1|TRBD2|TRBV11-2|16
TGTGCCAGCAGCTTCCTGACTAGCGGGAGGGACAATGAGCAGTTCTTC
CASSFLTSGRDNEQFF
>many|TRBJ2-5|NA|TRBV4-1|15
TGCGCCAGCAGCCAAGATCCCGGGACAAGGGAGACCCAGTACTTC
CASSQDPGTRETQYF